The rows below give T cell receptor beta chains drawn from one sample of a study of T cells after yellow fever vaccination. TCRdb reanalysed the 5' RACE reads using MiXCR and keeps one entry per CDR3 protein. The data show roughly 500,000 distinct CDR3 sequences, roughly 21% seen once. The sample in question was PBMCs, obtained 15 days after the yellow fever booster vaccination. These receptors all stem from a young man who received the YFV17D yellow fever vaccine. Both conserved end residues are part of each CDR3. A D gene is named only where the DNA matches it firmly. Rows give clone size only sometimes, using once, few, many, or a class for an expanded clone.

abundance,d_gene,len,j_gene,v_gene,CDR3nt,CDR3aa
many,.,16,TRBJ2-4,TRBV20-1,TGCAGTGCTAGAGATCTAGTAGATTTCGCCAAAAACATTCAGTACTTC,CSARDLVDFAKNIQYF
few,.,17,TRBJ2-7,TRBV3-1,TGTGCCAGCAGCCCGGGCACCATATTAAGCCTTAACTACGAGCAGTACTTC,CASSPGTILSLNYEQYF
.,.,14,TRBJ2-3,TRBV5-1,TGCGCCAGCAGCTTGGGGACGGTGGAGGAGACGCAGTATTTT,CASSLGTVEETQYF
.,TRBD2,15,TRBJ2-1,TRBV6-2/TRBV6-3,TGTGCCAGCAGCCGCACTAGCGGGCAGGACAATGAGCAGTTCTTC,CASSRTSGQDNEQFF
few,TRBD2,16,TRBJ2-7,TRBV12-3/TRBV12-4,TGTGCCAGCACCCCCGGGACTAGCGGGGGGACCTACGAGCAGTACTTC,CASTPGTSGGTYEQYF
.,.,15,TRBJ2-7,TRBV3-1,TGTGCCAGCAGCCAAGATTCGGGGGTTGCGGGCGAGCAGTACTTC,CASSQDSGVAGEQYF
.,TRBD1,14,TRBJ1-5,TRBV19,TGTGCCAGTAGGAGAGACAGGGGTCACCAGCCCCAGCATTTT,CASRRDRGHQPQHF
few,.,15,TRBJ1-5,TRBV19,TGTGCCAGTACCGTACGGGGGGCAAGCAATCAGCCCCAGCATTTT,CASTVRGASNQPQHF
few,.,14,TRBJ2-1,TRBV21-1,TGTGCCAGCAGAGCGGGAGTCTGGAACAATGAGCAGTTCTTC,CASRAGVWNNEQFF
few,TRBD1,14,TRBJ2-1,TRBV29-1,TGCAGCGTTGAAGGACAGGGGGTCTACAATGAGCAGTTCTTC,CSVEGQGVYNEQFF
once,.,13,TRBJ2-1,TRBV20-1,TGCAGTGCTAGAGATTTCGTCGGTAATGAGCAGTTCTTC,CSARDFVGNEQFF
.,TRBD2,16,TRBJ2-1,TRBV4-3,TGCGCCACCGCGGGGGCGGGAGGAGGCTCCTACAATGAGCAGTTCTTC,CATAGAGGGSYNEQFF
few,TRBD1,15,TRBJ1-2,TRBV20-1,TGCAGTGCTAGAGGGGGCCACAGGGGGTCCTATGGCTACACCTTC,CSARGGHRGSYGYTF
.,.,21,TRBJ2-2,TRBV6-2/TRBV6-3,TGTGCCAGCAGCGCCCTTAGACCCAAGCCCTCGTCCATTGAGAACACCGGGGAGCTGTTTTTT,CASSALRPKPSSIENTGELFF
once,TRBD2,12,TRBJ2-1,TRBV5-4,TGTGCCAGCAGCTCCCCCGGCGGGAGAGGTTTCTTC,CASSSPGGRGFF
.,TRBD1,15,TRBJ2-7,TRBV14,TGTGCCAGCAGCCAAGTACAGGGGACGGCCAACGAGCAGTACTTC,CASSQVQGTANEQYF
few,.,15,TRBJ1-5,TRBV6-2/TRBV6-3,TGTGCCAGCAGTTACTCAGGGGGGGCGAATCAGCCCCAGCATTTT,CASSYSGGANQPQHF
.,.,11,TRBJ2-3,TRBV24-1,TGTGCCACCAGTGCAGGATATACGCAGTATTTT,CATSAGYTQYF
few,TRBD1,14,TRBJ2-1,TRBV29-1,TGCAGCGCGAGTACAGGGGGAAGAGACAATGAGCAGTTCTTC,CSASTGGRDNEQFF
.,TRBD1,15,TRBJ2-7,TRBV20-1,TGCAGTGCCCAGTCCACCGGACAGGGATCCTACGAGCAGTACTTC,CSAQSTGQGSYEQYF
.,TRBD2,13,TRBJ2-3,TRBV24-1,TGTGCCACCAACAGCGGGAGCCCAGATACGCAGTATTTT,CATNSGSPDTQYF
few,.,15,TRBJ2-1,TRBV5-6,TGTGCCAGCAGCTTGGATACCATGGAGGGGAATGAGCAGTTCTTC,CASSLDTMEGNEQFF
.,TRBD2,15,TRBJ2-7,TRBV12-3/TRBV12-4,TGTGCCAGCAGGCCTACTAGCGGGAGATCGTCCGAGCAGTACTTC,CASRPTSGRSSEQYF
few,.,14,TRBJ2-7,TRBV7-2,TGTGCCAGCAGCTTAGCGTTTCAGCCGAACGAGCAGTACTTC,CASSLAFQPNEQYF
few,.,13,TRBJ2-7,TRBV20-1,TGCAGTGCTAGATCCCACACAATTTACGAGCAGTACTTC,CSARSHTIYEQYF
.,TRBD2,13,TRBJ2-7,TRBV29-1,TGCAGCGTTGAATCCAGCGGGGGGTACGATCAGTACTTC,CSVESSGGYDQYF
.,.,14,TRBJ2-1,TRBV20-1,TGCAGTGCTAGAGTCGGGACTTCGTACAATGAGCAGTTCTTC,CSARVGTSYNEQFF
.,.,13,TRBJ1-2,TRBV10-3,TGTGCCATCAGTGAGACTACAGGCCAAGGCTACACCTTC,CAISETTGQGYTF
.,.,14,TRBJ2-2,TRBV7-3,TGTGCCAGCAGCTTAACACGAGGAACCGGGGAGCTGTTTTTT,CASSLTRGTGELFF
.,.,14,TRBJ1-1,TRBV12-3/TRBV12-4,TGTGCCAGCAGTTTTAGGCGTGCGGTTACTGAAGCTTTCTTT,CASSFRRAVTEAFF
.,TRBD2,17,TRBJ2-3,TRBV10-1,TGCGCCAGCAGTGGTGGGGGACTAGCGGGAAGCACAGATACGCAGTATTTT,CASSGGGLAGSTDTQYF
few,.,19,TRBJ2-7,TRBV12-3/TRBV12-4,TGTGCCAGCAGTTTATATCAGTTTAATATTTCGGGCCACTCCTACGAGCAGTACTTC,CASSLYQFNISGHSYEQYF
.,TRBD2,14,TRBJ2-1,TRBV5-1,TGCGCCAGCAGAGAAGCGGGAGGGCGCAATGAGCAGTTCTTC,CASREAGGRNEQFF
many,.,14,TRBJ2-1,TRBV7-2,TGTGCCAGCAGCTTAGGTGGTAATTACAATGAGCAGTTCTTC,CASSLGGNYNEQFF
.,TRBD2,14,TRBJ2-1,TRBV12-3/TRBV12-4,TGTGCCAGCAGTTTAAGGCGGGAGTTAAATGAGCAGTTCTTC,CASSLRRELNEQFF
few,.,13,TRBJ2-2,TRBV18,TGTGCCAGCTCACCGATGGGAGAGGGGGAGCTGTTTTTT,CASSPMGEGELFF
.,.,18,TRBJ2-1,TRBV7-6,TGTGCCAGCAGCTTAGAATCGGGTGGGGGAAATAGGGCAAATGAGCAGTTCTTC,CASSLESGGGNRANEQFF
.,TRBD1,14,TRBJ2-7,TRBV20-1,TGCAGTGCTTTGTCTGGACAGGGTTCCTACGAGCAGTACTTC,CSALSGQGSYEQYF
few,.,15,TRBJ2-5,TRBV5-5,TGTGCCAGCAGCTTGGGGATTACAGGGACCGAGACCCAGTACTTC,CASSLGITGTETQYF
few,TRBD2,13,TRBJ2-2,TRBV2,TGTGCCAGCCTGAGAGGGAGGGACGGGGAGCTGTTTTTT,CASLRGRDGELFF
.,TRBD1,15,TRBJ1-5,TRBV7-2,TGTGCCAGCAGCCCCGGGGACAGTGGGAATCAGCCCCAGCATTTT,CASSPGDSGNQPQHF
few,TRBD1,15,TRBJ2-3,TRBV6-2/TRBV6-3,TGTGCCAGCAGTTTGGACAGGGGGCTAGTAGATACGCAGTATTTT,CASSLDRGLVDTQYF